Listed here is a single T cell receptor beta chain. Its antigen remains unidentified. Time point defined: baseline, week 1 (first vaccination visit). Described treatment: pre-vaccination baseline after standard-of-care therapy. Astrocytomas that were new, WHO grade 3 or 4, IDH1-mutant and ATRX-lost were present in the donors. The sample comes from a study of a mutant IDH1 vaccine in newly diagnosed glioma. Overall study context: The treated population exhibited a male proportion of roughly 62%, a female proportion of 37.5%, and a mean age of approximately 41 years. Therapy received beforehand was radiotherapy, temozolomide, or both, with most patients given both. Study-level results: Whatever changes occurred in top peripheral T cell clonotypes seemed unrelated to pseudoprogression.

The data were produced by immunoSEQ multiplex PCR, yet TCRdb's version contains in-frame clones alone and is incomplete. This table has about 67,000 clones, around 80% appearing once. The sample consisted of peripheral blood mononuclear cells (PBMCs), taken from a glioma patient treated with radiotherapy, temozolomide or both. The receptor was derived from a woman aged 18-35 years with glioma. Some clones in this sample may be carry-over from other donors' samples.

The CDR3 DNA reads as TGTGCCAGCAGTTTCCGGACCTCTCCGGTCTATGGCTACACCTTC. As protein: CASSFRTSPVYGYTF. The chain has TRBV6-1 and TRBJ1-2; D call uncertain. The CDR3 extends over 15 amino acids. Germline V gene sequence: CDR1 MNHNS, CDR2 SASEGT. With 5 bases removed from V and 4 bases from J, the gap between germline ends came to 17 bases.